This T cell receptor (beta chain) appears in the sequencing data of a study of naive and memory T cell subsets. Study-level findings and limits: Over 90% of naive TCR sequences appeared only once, unlike memory subsets. TCR counts from RNA may reflect activation-linked expression changes. There was no ground truth to check naive and memory subset results.

Per germline, CDR1 MDHEN and CDR2 SYDVKM. V was trimmed by 7 bases and J by 11 bases, leaving 17 bases between them. This CDR3 has 12 amino acids. Both TRBC1 and TRBC2 were covered by a beta constant-region primer of two equimolar oligonucleotides. The ligated cDNA underwent four PCR rounds using SP2 and nested alpha and beta constant-region primers. TCRdb fed the UMI-ligation and nested PCR reads into MiXCR, producing one record per CDR3 protein. Among 30,000 to 40,000 distinct CDR3 sequences listed, less than 20% were seen once. In this sample, this clonotype is large (0.1 to 1%). Its antigen is unidentified.

Input material: effector memory CD4+ T cells from blood. Documented subset: effector memory, CD45RA- CD27-. The receptor was derived from a human donor in good health. This chain connects TRBV28 to TRBJ1-1; perhaps TRBD1 as D (5 bases). The CDR3 loop is CASTPTQGGAFF. As DNA, the CDR3 is TGTGCCAGCACTCCAACGCAGGGTGGGGCTTTCTTT.